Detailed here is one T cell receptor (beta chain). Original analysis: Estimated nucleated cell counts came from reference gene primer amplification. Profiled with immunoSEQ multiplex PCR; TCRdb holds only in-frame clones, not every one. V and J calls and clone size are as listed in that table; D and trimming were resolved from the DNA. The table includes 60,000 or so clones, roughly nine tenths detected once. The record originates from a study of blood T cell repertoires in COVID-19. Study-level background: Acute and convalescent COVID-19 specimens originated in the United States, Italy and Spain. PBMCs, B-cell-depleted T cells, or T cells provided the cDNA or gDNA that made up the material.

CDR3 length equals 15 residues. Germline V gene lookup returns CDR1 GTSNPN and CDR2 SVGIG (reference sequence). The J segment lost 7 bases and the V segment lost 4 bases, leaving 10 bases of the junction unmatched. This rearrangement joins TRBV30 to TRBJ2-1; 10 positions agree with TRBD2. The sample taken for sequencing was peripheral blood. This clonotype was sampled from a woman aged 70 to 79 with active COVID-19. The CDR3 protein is CAWNTGTSEWNEQFF. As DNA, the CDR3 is TGTGCCTGGAATACCGGGACTAGCGAATGGAATGAGCAGTTCTTC.